The next 17 T cell receptor beta chains were all read from a single sample in a study of cytomegalovirus exposure and HLA in healthy donors. Here immunoSEQ multiplex PCR was the method, and the copy in TCRdb shows in-frame clones only, minus some. The sample records 65,000 to 95,000 clones, 93% being singletons. The sequencing sample was made of PBMCs. The receptors here all came from a woman in her 30s in good health and CMV-seronegative.

The table lists this clone with a count of one. The CDR3 nucleotides read TGCGCCAGCAGCCCATCCGGGACTAGCGTCGGGACCCAGTACTTC. Translated: CASSPSGTSVGTQYF. The rearrangement joins TRBV5-1 to TRBJ2-5; TRBD2 aligns across 10 bases. Germline trimming cut 4 bases from V and 7 bases from J; bases unmatched to any gene: 10. The CDR3 runs 15 residues. Germline CDR1 SGHRS, CDR2 YFSETQ.

The chain uses TRBV28 and TRBJ1-2; D is undetermined. The length of the CDR3 is 13 residues. Per the germline V gene, CDR1 is MDHEN and CDR2 is SYDVKM. Trimming left V 5 bases short and J 4 bases short, with 11 bases between. The CDR3 nucleotides read TGTGCCAGCAGTCTCAGCGCCGTCTATGGCTACACCTTC. Its protein is CASSLSAVYGYTF.

This sequence joins TRBV4-2 and TRBJ1-3; D possibly corresponds to TRBD1 (6 bases). V dropped 1 base and J dropped 0 bases, with 13 bases sitting between them. The CDR3 sequence is 17 residues long. CDR1 and CDR2 from the germline V gene are LGHNA and YNFKEQ. The CDR3 protein is CASSQATGSRSGNTIYF. The CDR3 DNA reads as TGTGCCAGCAGCCAAGCCACAGGGAGTCGCTCTGGAAACACCATATATTTT.

The V gene is TRBV30, the J gene TRBJ2-5; 7 bases fit TRBD2. Losses at the gene ends were 0 bases for V and 1 base for J; bases not matched to a gene: 11. The CDR3 length is 17 residues. Germline V CDR1 and CDR2: GTSNPN, SVGIG (reference sequence). Here the CDR3 DNA reads TGTGCCTGGAGTGTAGGTTGGCTAGCGGACCTCCAAGAGACCCAGTACTTC. Encoded protein: CAWSVGWLADLQETQYF.

The CDR3 DNA reads TGTGCCAGCAGCGTAGAGGTGGCAGGCCGGCCCTCTGGAAACACCATATATTTT. It codes for CASSVEVAGRPSGNTIYF. J is TRBJ1-3 and V is TRBV9; D unresolved. Trimming took 0 bases from V and 0 from J, leaving 16 bases between them. Germline V gene lookup returns CDR1 SGDLS and CDR2 YYNGEE. The CDR3 has 18 amino acids.

This clone is a singleton in its sample. The rearrangement joins TRBV7-9 to TRBJ2-7; tentatively, D is TRBD1 (5 bases). This CDR3 region has 14 residues. Trimming left V 4 bases short and J 0 bases short, with 10 bases between. From germline, CDR1 is SEHNR and CDR2 FQNEAQ (reference sequence). The CDR3: CASSSGNYSYEQYF. The CDR3 coding sequence is TGTGCCAGCAGCTCAGGGAACTACTCCTACGAGCAGTACTTC.

In the case of this clone: The junction differs from germline at one of its ends, possibly a read error. The V and J genes are TRBV7-7 and TRBJ2-1; a possible D gene is TRBD2 (5 bases). CDR3 size: 13 residues. CDR1 SSHAT and CDR2 FNYEAQ come from the germline V gene (reference sequence). The CDR3 region is CASSSAQRDEQFF. The CDR3 bases are TGTGCTAGCAGCTCCGCACAGAGGGATGAGCAGTTCTTC.

V is TRBV18 and J is TRBJ1-1; D possibly corresponds to TRBD1 (6 bases). V shed 3 bases and J shed 0 bases, with 11 bases lying between them. CDR3 length equals 15 residues. In germline, CDR1 is KGHSH, CDR2 LQKENI. CDR3 in amino acids: CASSPGGAMNTEAFF. The DNA of the CDR3 is TGTGCCAGCTCACCGGGGGGGGCCATGAACACTGAAGCTTTCTTT.

The chain links TRBV7-2 to TRBJ1-1; D is unclear. The V end lost 0 bases, the J end lost 1 base, and 9 bases lay between the germline ends. The CDR3 is made up of 15 amino acids. Germline loops: CDR1 SGHTA, CDR2 FQGNSA. CDR3 sequence: CASSLAPTPNTEAFF. CDR3 sequence (DNA): TGTGCCAGCAGCTTAGCCCCCACACCGAACACTGAAGCTTTCTTT.

This rearrangement joins TRBV10-3 to TRBJ2-2, with 16 bases aligning to TRBD2. The CDR3 loop spans 18 amino acids. The ends lost 3 bases at V and 6 bases at J; junction bases unmatched: 7. Germline loops: CDR1 ENHRY, CDR2 SYGVKD. For the CDR3, the DNA is TGTGCCATCAGTGACCCGGGACTAGCGGGAGGGGGTTCCGGGGAGCTGTTTTTT. Translation gives CAISDPGLAGGGSGELFF.

This chain uses TRBV6-5 with TRBJ1-2, with 7 bases identical to TRBD1. The CDR3 consists of 15 residues. With 6 bases clipped from V and 0 bases from J, the junction kept 7 bases outside the gene matches. Germline CDR1 and CDR2: MNHEY and SVGAGI. CDR3 in DNA: TGTGCCAGCAGACAACAGGGGAATTCTAACTATGGCTACACCTTC. Translating it yields CASRQQGNSNYGYTF.

This sequence joins TRBV7-2 and TRBJ2-7, with TRBD2 matching over 8 bases. Losses at the gene ends were 3 bases for V and 0 bases for J; bases not matched to a gene: 1. This CDR3 is built from 14 residues. The V gene's germline CDR1 is SGHTA and CDR2 FQGNSA. The chain's CDR3 is CASSLSGSSYEQYF. DNA of the CDR3: TGTGCCAGCAGCTTGAGCGGGAGCTCCTACGAGCAGTACTTC. The full variable domain, with the rest looked up from reference TRBV7-2 and TRBJ2-7, is GAGVSQSPSNKVTEKGKDVELRCDPISGHTALYWYRQSLGQGLEFLIYFQGNSAPDKSGLPSDRFSAERTGGSVSTLTIQRTQQEDSAVYLCASSLSGSSYEQYFGPGTRLTVT.

The chain couples TRBV7-2 to TRBJ1-3; D ambiguous. Germline-derived CDR1 and CDR2 are SGHTA and FQGNSA. Trimming took off 3 bases at V and 0 bases at J, with 6 bases between the two ends. The length of the CDR3 is 14 residues. The CDR3 DNA reads TGTGCCAGCAGCTTTGGCCTCTCTGGAAACACCATATATTTT. It specifies CASSFGLSGNTIYF.

This chain links TRBV9 with TRBJ2-3, with unresolved D. The germline CDR1 and CDR2 sequences are SGDLS and YYNGEE. The CDR3 length is 14 residues. Trimming pared 3 bases from V and 2 bases from J, leaving 10 bases between. CDR3 DNA: TGTGCCAGCAGCGCCATCGGAGCCACAGATACGCAGTATTTT. As protein: CASSAIGATDTQYF.

CDR3 residues: CASSEARGSSGNTIYF. Here the CDR3 DNA reads TGTGCCAGCAGTGAAGCGCGGGGCAGCTCTGGAAACACCATATATTTT. The chain uses TRBV6-1 and TRBJ1-3; weak D call: TRBD1 (5 bases). The V end was cut by 0 bases, the J end by 0 bases, with 9 bases between. The CDR3 length is 16 residues. Germline V gene data show CDR1 as MNHNS and CDR2 as SASEGT.

The chain carries TRBV6-1 and TRBJ1-4; possible D gene TRBD1, 5 bases. Trimming stripped 8 bases from V and 1 base from J, with 14 bases between. CDR1 MNHNS and CDR2 SASEGT come from the germline V gene. This CDR3 is 15 amino acids long. This CDR3 is CASYGWGGTNEKLFF. The CDR3 DNA sequence: TGTGCCAGCTACGGATGGGGGGGAACTAATGAAAAACTGTTTTTT.

The J gene is TRBJ1-6, the V gene TRBV2, with TRBD1 matching 7 bases. CDR3 length equals 15 residues. The ends lost 6 bases at V and 7 bases at J; junction bases unmatched: 9. Germline CDR1 reads SNHLY; CDR2 reads FYNNEI. As DNA, the CDR3 is TGTGCCAGCAGGATGACAGGGAGCAAAAATTCACCCCTCCACTTT. Its translation: CASRMTGSKNSPLHF. The full variable domain, in which reference TRBV2 and TRBJ1-6 provide the parts outside the CDR3, is EPEVTQTPSHQVTQMGQEVILRCVPISNHLYFYWYRQILGQKVEFLVSFYNNEISEKSEIFDDQFSVERPDGSNFTLKIRSTKLEDSAMYFCASRMTGSKNSPLHFGNGTRLTVT.